The 15 T cell receptor beta chains given below trace back to one sample, sequenced in a study of blood T cell repertoires in COVID-19. Sequencing used immunoSEQ multiplex PCR; TCRdb keeps in-frame clones, though not all of them. Counted here are around 200,000 clones, approximately 85% occurring once; the ten biggest clones make up about 6%. Sequenced sample: PBMCs or T cells enriched from blood (not recorded which). The origin of the receptors is a man aged 35-49 years with acute COVID-19.

The genes are TRBV2 and TRBJ2-5; D gene unclear. Germline V lookup: CDR1 SNHLY, CDR2 FYNNEI. The CDR3 covers 15 residues. Trimming removed 8 bases at V and 0 bases at J, with 16 bases between. CDR3 region: CASLHSYRNQETQYF. The CDR3 DNA reads as TGTGCCAGCCTGCATTCCTACCGTAACCAAGAGACCCAGTACTTC.

The CDR3 is CASTGGAFDTEAFF. The CDR3 nucleotides read TGTGCCAGCACTGGGGGGGCTTTCGACACTGAAGCTTTCTTT. The rearrangement joins TRBV28 to TRBJ1-1; possible D gene TRBD1, 6 bases. V shed 7 bases and J shed 3 bases, with 15 bases lying between them. Germline assignment: CDR1 MDHEN and CDR2 SYDVKM. The CDR3 sequence is 14 residues long. The full variable domain, its missing parts supplied by reference TRBV28 and TRBJ1-1, is DVKVTQSSRYLVKRTGEKVFLECVQDMDHENMFWYRQDPGLGLRLIYFSYDVKMKEKGDIPEGYSVSREKKERFSLILESASTNQTSMYLCASTGGAFDTEAFFGQGTRLTVV.

The table lists this clone with a count of one. The gene calls are TRBV4-2 and TRBJ1-1; D is undetermined. V was trimmed by 4 bases and J by 1 base, leaving 13 bases between them. Germline V gene sequence: CDR1 LGHNA, CDR2 YNFKEQ. There are 15 residues in the CDR3. The CDR3 region is CASSRNYAGNTEAFF. The DNA for the CDR3 is TGTGCCAGCAGCCGGAATTATGCAGGGAACACTGAAGCTTTCTTT.

A single count supports this clone. V and J are TRBV4-3 and TRBJ2-1; TRBD2 might be the D (6 bases). Germline values: CDR1 LGHNA, CDR2 YSLEER. Trimming took 1 base from V and 5 from J, leaving 15 bases between them. The CDR3 runs to 16 residues. Here the CDR3 DNA reads TGCGCCAGCAGCCAAGGTCAGTCTAGCGAGGACAATGAGCAGTTCTTC. It translates to CASSQGQSSEDNEQFF.

The chain couples TRBV3-1 (or the pseudogene TRBV3-2) to TRBJ1-1, with D maybe TRBD1 (6 bases). This CDR3 has 14 residues. Germline CDR1 reads LGHDT; CDR2 reads YNNKEL (reference sequence). Between the trimmed V and J ends, which lost 4 bases and 1 base, there was a span of 10 bases. The CDR3 here is CASSLQGSNTEAFF. The CDR3 region has the DNA TGTGCCAGCAGCCTACAGGGATCGAACACTGAAGCTTTCTTT.

The chain joins TRBV18 to TRBJ2-1; D is undetermined. The germline CDR1 and CDR2 sequences are KGHSH and LQKENI. This CDR3 is 13 amino acids long. V was trimmed by 4 bases and J by 5 bases, leaving 9 bases between them. The CDR3 region is CASSLNRDNEQFF. Here the CDR3 DNA reads TGTGCCAGCTCACTAAACAGAGACAATGAGCAGTTCTTC. Variable domain in full (rest from reference TRBV18 and TRBJ2-1): NAGVMQNPRHLVRRRGQEARLRCSPMKGHSHVYWYRQLPEEGLKFMVYLQKENIIDESGMPKERFSAEFPKEGPSILRIQQVVRGDSAAYFCASSLNRDNEQFFGPGTRLTVL.

The rearrangement joins TRBV7-9 to TRBJ1-1; a weak D match, TRBD1 (5 bases). The CDR3 sequence is 14 residues long. Germline V gene sequence: CDR1 SEHNR, CDR2 FQNEAQ (reference sequence). The ends were cut back, 5 bases at V and 0 bases at J, with 10 bases in the middle. In DNA form, the CDR3 reads TGTGCCAGCAGCGTGACAGAGATGAACACTGAAGCTTTCTTT. Protein sequence: CASSVTEMNTEAFF.

The V gene is TRBV7-9, the J gene TRBJ2-3, with D unresolved. There are 11 residues in the CDR3. Trimming shortened V by 11 bases and J by 3 bases, and 9 bases separated the two germline ends. Germline lookup yields CDR1 SEHNR and CDR2 FQNEAQ (reference sequence). The CDR3 reads CALRSTDTQYF. For the CDR3, the DNA is TGTGCCCTCAGATCGACAGATACGCAGTATTTT. The full variable domain, rest sourced from reference TRBV7-9 and TRBJ2-3, is DTGVSQNPRHKITKRGQNVTFRCDPISEHNRLYWYRQTLGQGPEFLTYFQNEAQLEKSRLLSDRFSAERPKGSFSTLEIQRTEQGDSAMYLCALRSTDTQYFGPGTRLTVL.

CDR3 sequence reads: CASSEEPLNQPQHF. The CDR3 DNA sequence: TGTGCCAGCAGTGAAGAGCCGCTCAATCAGCCCCAGCATTTT. V and J are TRBV2 and TRBJ1-5; D unresolved. The ends were cut back, 1 base at V and 3 bases at J, with 7 bases in the middle. Germline V gene sequence: CDR1 SNHLY, CDR2 FYNNEI. The CDR3 covers 14 residues.

V and J are TRBV24-1 and TRBJ2-3; D might be TRBD2 (5 bases). Per the germline V gene, CDR1 is KGHDR and CDR2 is SFDVKD. The CDR3 contains 14 residues. Trimming cost V 0 bases and J 3 bases, with 6 bases left between them. CDR3 in DNA: TGTGCCACCAGTGATTTGAAGCGGACAGATACGCAGTATTTT. Its protein is CATSDLKRTDTQYF.

This chain connects TRBV5-5 to TRBJ1-2, with D maybe TRBD1 (5 bases). The CDR3 runs 13 residues. CDR1 and CDR2 (germline): SGHKS, YYEKEE (reference sequence). V was trimmed by 2 bases and J by 8 bases, leaving 13 bases between them. The CDR3 DNA reads TGTGCCAGCAGCTTATGGGAGGGGATCGGCTACACCTTC. Protein sequence: CASSLWEGIGYTF.

J is TRBJ2-3 and V is TRBV5-4; perhaps TRBD1 as D (5 bases). Looked up from germline, CDR1 is SGHNT and CDR2 is YYREEE (reference sequence). This CDR3 has 14 residues. The ends were cut back, 0 bases at V and 6 bases at J, with 11 bases in the middle. The CDR3 sequence: CASSLDLGADTQYF. CDR3 nucleotides: TGTGCCAGCAGCTTGGACCTAGGGGCGGATACGCAGTATTTT. The whole variable domain, filled in from reference TRBV5-4 and TRBJ2-3, reads ETGVTQSPTHLIKTRGQQVTLRCSSQSGHNTVSWYQQALGQGPQFIFQYYREEENGRGNFPPRFSGLQFPNYSSELNVNALELDDSALYLCASSLDLGADTQYFGPGTRLTVL.

CDR3 residues: CASSSGQGISGAFF. CDR3 sequence (DNA): TGTGCCAGCAGTTCTGGACAGGGCATCAGTGGGGCTTTCTTT. The chain links TRBV7-2 to TRBJ1-1, with 8 bases aligning to TRBD1. CDR1 and CDR2 from the germline V gene are SGHTA and FQGNSA. Trimming cost V 6 bases and J 11 bases; bases outside gene matches: 14. CDR3 length: 14 amino acids.

This chain joins TRBV7-2 and TRBJ1-6, with D uncertain. From germline, CDR1 is SGHTA and CDR2 FQGNSA. V was pared by 1 base and J by 6 bases, with 10 bases between. The CDR3 contains 15 residues. Here the CDR3 DNA reads TGTGCCAGCAGCTTAGGTGTCCTGAGTAATTCACCCCTCCACTTT. It specifies CASSLGVLSNSPLHF. Based on the CDR3 plus reference TRBV7-2 and TRBJ1-6, the full variable domain is GAGVSQSPSNKVTEKGKDVELRCDPISGHTALYWYRQSLGQGLEFLIYFQGNSAPDKSGLPSDRFSAERTGGSVSTLTIQRTQQEDSAVYLCASSLGVLSNSPLHFGNGTRLTVT.

Only one count was recorded for this clone. The V and J genes are TRBV5-1 and TRBJ2-1; D call uncertain. The CDR3 spans 15 residues. Germline CDR1 is SGHRS and CDR2 is YFSETQ. V lost 4 bases, J lost 0 bases, and 11 bases lay in between. CDR3: CASSPLEPSYNEQFF. In nucleotides, the CDR3 is TGCGCCAGCAGCCCCTTAGAGCCCTCCTACAATGAGCAGTTCTTC. The full variable domain, rest sourced from reference TRBV5-1 and TRBJ2-1, is KAGVTQTPRYLIKTRGQQVTLSCSPISGHRSVSWYQQTPGQGLQFLFEYFSETQRNKGNFPGRFSGRQFSNSRSEMNVSTLELGDSALYLCASSPLEPSYNEQFFGPGTRLTVL.